These T cell receptor beta chains were read from a single sample in a study of T cells in Graves' hyperthyroidism and ophthalmopathy. Via MiXCR, TCRdb re-called the multiplex PCR reads, giving one row per CDR3 protein. Among fewer than 650,000 distinct CDR3 sequences listed, approximately 14% were seen once. The sample consisted of blood. These receptors were obtained from a woman between 40 and 55 years old with Graves' hyperthyroidism. Each CDR3 is given with its conserved first and last residue. D genes are given only for firm matches. Only part of the rows carry a size: once, few, many, or a class if the clone is expanded.

>TRBV12-3/TRBV12-4|-|many|TRBJ1-4
CASSFSEKLFF
TGTGCCAGCAGTTTTTCCGAAAAACTGTTTTTT
>TRBV12-3/TRBV12-4|-|many|TRBJ2-3
CASSLVLEETDTQYF
TGTGCCAGCAGTTTAGTTCTTGAGGAGACAGATACGCAGTATTTT
>TRBV20-1|-|many|TRBJ2-1
CSANQDNEQFF
TGCAGTGCCAACCAGGACAATGAGCAGTTCTTC
>TRBV20-1|-|-|TRBJ2-5
CSARRTPVAEALQGTQYF
TGCAGTGCTAGACGTACCCCGGTAGCGGAGGCATTACAAGGGACCCAGTACTTC
>TRBV6-1|TRBD1|-|TRBJ2-1
CASTPGQGGNEQFF
TGTGCCAGCACTCCGGGACAGGGTGGAAATGAGCAGTTCTTC
>TRBV15|TRBD2|few|TRBJ2-1
CATSRGTRDEQFF
TGTGCCACCAGCAGGGGGACTAGGGATGAGCAGTTCTTC
>TRBV12-3/TRBV12-4|TRBD2|-|TRBJ2-7
CANPGLAGSYEQYF
TGTGCCAACCCGGGACTAGCGGGTTCCTACGAGCAGTACTTC
>TRBV29-1|-|few|TRBJ2-1
CSVRDRGVNGEQFF
TGCAGCGTTAGAGATCGTGGGGTAAATGGAGAGCAGTTCTTC
>TRBV28|-|many|TRBJ1-4
CASSTPRGVGDREKLFF
TGTGCCAGCAGTACACCACGGGGGGTTGGGGATCGGGAAAAACTGTTTTTT
>TRBV6-2/TRBV6-3|-|-|TRBJ2-1
CASTLIGGAGYNEQFF
TGTGCCAGCACTCTTATAGGGGGGGCTGGCTACAATGAGCAGTTCTTC
>TRBV28|TRBD1|many|TRBJ2-7
CASSLRDRGYEQYF
TGTGCCAGCAGTTTACGGGACAGGGGTTACGAGCAGTACTTC
>TRBV6-5|-|few|TRBJ2-3
CASSYSGSADTQYF
TGTGCCAGCAGTTACTCGGGTTCGGCAGATACGCAGTATTTT
>TRBV7-9|TRBD1|few|TRBJ2-5
CASSLLGTGGTETQYF
TGTGCCAGCAGCTTACTCGGGACAGGGGGGACAGAGACCCAGTACTTC
>TRBV27|-|many|TRBJ1-4
CASSLSPATNEKLFF
TGTGCCAGCAGTTTATCGCCAGCTACTAATGAAAAACTGTTTTTT
>TRBV13|-|many|TRBJ2-5
CASSLGLTQETQYF
TGTGCCAGCAGCTTAGGCCTCACACAAGAGACCCAGTACTTC
>TRBV2|TRBD2|many|TRBJ2-1
CASSTLGLAGLGEQFF
TGTGCCAGCAGTACCTTAGGGCTAGCGGGATTGGGTGAGCAGTTCTTC
>TRBV5-6|-|few|TRBJ2-3
CASSTGLGSTDTQYF
TGTGCCAGCAGCACCGGTTTGGGCAGCACAGATACGCAGTATTTT
>TRBV28|TRBD1|many|TRBJ2-3
CASTQGGSRTDTQYF
TGTGCCAGCACCCAAGGGGGCAGCCGCACAGATACGCAGTATTTT
>TRBV25-1|-|few|TRBJ2-2
CASSGRTGAGLGELFF
TGTGCCAGCAGTGGCCGGACAGGAGCGGGGCTCGGGGAGCTGTTTTTT
>TRBV6-1|-|many|TRBJ2-7
CASSERDMNSYEQYF
TGTGCCAGCAGTGAACGGGACATGAACTCCTACGAGCAGTACTTC
>TRBV3-1|-|many|TRBJ2-7
CASSPGREQYF
TGTGCCAGCAGCCCTGGACGCGAGCAGTACTTC
>TRBV30|-|many|TRBJ2-7
CAWSRGPYEQYF
TGTGCCTGGAGTCGCGGACCCTACGAGCAGTACTTC
>TRBV12-3/TRBV12-4|-|many|TRBJ1-2
CASRRVDYGYTF
TGTGCCAGCCGAAGAGTAGACTATGGCTACACCTTC
>TRBV29-1|TRBD1|-|TRBJ2-5
CSVGNRGTETQYF
TGCAGCGTTGGTAACAGGGGGACGGAGACCCAGTACTTC
>TRBV15|-|few|TRBJ2-3
CATSAATDTQYF
TGTGCCACCAGCGCGGCCACAGATACGCAGTATTTT
>TRBV5-4|TRBD1|once|TRBJ2-5
CASSITGGAAAETQYF
TGTGCCAGCAGCATTACAGGGGGCGCGGCTGCGGAGACCCAGTACTTC
>TRBV18|-|many|TRBJ2-3
CASSPRVSTDTQYF
TGTGCCAGCTCACCACGCGTCAGCACAGATACGCAGTATTTT
>TRBV20-1|TRBD1|few|TRBJ1-1
CSARGAGTGRTEAFF
TGCAGTGCTAGAGGAGCCGGGACAGGGAGAACTGAAGCTTTCTTT
>TRBV4-1|TRBD1|many|TRBJ2-7
CASSQGLTGGHDEQYF
TGCGCCAGCAGCCAAGGCCTGACAGGGGGTCACGACGAGCAGTACTTC
>TRBV18|-|-|TRBJ1-4
CASSPSPIGFPPLGEKLFF
TGTGCCAGCTCACCCTCTCCCATAGGATTTCCTCCTCTTGGAGAAAAACTGTTTTTT
>TRBV18|-|many|TRBJ2-3
CASSPNRDTQYF
TGTGCCAGCTCACCAAATCGGGATACGCAGTATTTT
>TRBV5-1|TRBD1|many|TRBJ2-2
CASSLGDRSNTGELFF
TGCGCCAGCAGCTTGGGGGACAGGTCGAACACCGGGGAGCTGTTTTTT
>TRBV5-4|-|many|TRBJ2-3
CASSWGVSPDTQYF
TGTGCCAGCAGCTGGGGGGTTAGTCCAGATACGCAGTATTTT
>TRBV30|-|many|TRBJ1-1
CAWSVLTGDAEAFF
TGTGCCTGGAGTGTCTTAACGGGTGATGCCGAAGCTTTCTTT
>TRBV5-6|TRBD2|-|TRBJ2-5
CASSLISGPGLSETQYF
TGTGCCAGCAGCTTGATCTCGGGTCCGGGACTATCGGAGACCCAGTACTTC
>TRBV20-1|-|once|TRBJ2-7
CSARSSRTRGQPASYNEQYF
TGCAGTGCTAGATCTTCTCGCACTCGAGGACAGCCAGCTTCCTACAATGAGCAGTACTTC
>TRBV28|TRBD1|many|TRBJ1-5
CASSNSGQGSNQPQHF
TGTGCCAGCAGCAACTCCGGACAGGGCAGCAATCAGCCCCAGCATTTT
>TRBV19|-|few|TRBJ1-5
CASAHQPQHF
TGTGCCAGCGCCCATCAGCCCCAGCATTTT
>TRBV15|-|few|TRBJ2-1
CATSREVATYNEQFF
TGTGCCACCAGCAGAGAGGTAGCTACGTACAATGAGCAGTTCTTC